Shown below are 15 T cell receptor beta chains from a single sample sequenced in a study of tumor and adjacent non-tumor tissue in lung cancer. The template was RNA from unsorted bulk tissue. A modified ARM-PCR protocol with three rounds of nested PCR amplified TCRbeta. Using its own MiXCR run on the multiplex PCR reads, TCRdb lists one record per CDR3 protein. The sample shows approximately 150,000 distinct CDR3 sequences, around 61% of them seen only once. Sequencing was performed on lung tumor tissue. These receptors all stem from a man aged 60 to 69 with small cell lung cancer.

This chain connects TRBV20-1 to TRBJ2-7; 11 bases align to TRBD2. V dropped 8 bases and J dropped 1; count of bases not matched to a gene: 7. CDR3 size: 14 residues. Germline V lookup: CDR1 DFQATT, CDR2 SNEGSKA (reference sequence). The CDR3 DNA sequence: TGCAGTACTCGTAGCGGGAGGGGTTCCTACGAGCAGTACTTC. Amino acid sequence: CSTRSGRGSYEQYF.

On this clonotype itself: Given a much more abundant clone one base away, this may be a read error. This sequence joins TRBV29-1 and TRBJ1-1; 10 nucleotides line up with TRBD1. The junction had 8 bases not matched to a gene; V was cut back by 8 bases and J by 5 bases. The CDR3 contains 13 residues. The germline gives CDR1 SQVTM, CDR2 ANQGSEA. Here the CDR3 reads CSRGQGRGTEAFF. The CDR3 nucleotides read TGCAGCAGGGGACAGGGGCGAGGGACTGAAGCTTTCTTT.

The chain recombines TRBV4-1 with TRBJ2-1, with 10 bases lining up with TRBD1. Per germline, CDR1 MGHRA and CDR2 YSYEKL. The trim removed 3 bases at V and 13 bases at J, leaving 12 bases unmatched. The CDR3 length is 15 residues. The CDR3 coding sequence is TGCGCCAGCAGCCATGGGACAGGGGCCCTTAATGGTCAGTTCTTC. It yields the protein CASSHGTGALNGQFF.

A remark on this clonotype: The conserved closing phenylalanine or tryptophan is absent in this CDR3, likely reflecting a read error. V and J are TRBV11-2 and TRBJ2-2; TRBD1 or TRBD2 may be the D gene (6 bases each). The CDR3 consists of 16 residues. Per germline, CDR1 SGHAT and CDR2 FQNNGV. The ends were cut back, 6 bases at V and 6 bases at J, with 20 bases in the middle. CDR3 sequence: CASSLCLGGYAGELFV. As DNA, the CDR3 is TGTGCCAGCAGTTTATGCCTAGGGGGGTACGCCGGGGAGCTGTTTGTT.

This rearrangement joins TRBV20-1 to TRBJ2-7; D perhaps matches TRBD2 (6 bases). The CDR3 runs to 13 residues. Trimming removed 3 bases at V and 3 bases at J, with 12 bases between. Germline lookup yields CDR1 DFQATT and CDR2 SNEGSKA (reference sequence). Written as DNA, the CDR3 is TGCAGTGCTAGTTTTGGGACTGTCTACGAGCAGTACTTC. It codes for CSASFGTVYEQYF.

Note on this clonotype: This clone may be a read error of a much larger clone one base away. The J gene is TRBJ1-1, the V gene TRBV20-1; 7 bases align to TRBD1. CDR3 length: 14 amino acids. The V and J ends lost 7 bases and 0 bases, in that order; junction bases with no gene match: 8. Germline V gene data show CDR1 as DFQATT and CDR2 as SNEGSKA (reference sequence). CDR3 residues: CSVRPGQMNTEAFF. The CDR3 bases are TGCAGTGTTCGTCCGGGACAGATGAACACTGAAGCTTTCTTT.

There are many counts of this clonotype. V gene TRBV5-4 combines with J gene TRBJ1-2; TRBD1 agrees at 9 bases. V lost 5 bases to trimming and J lost 3 bases; unmatched junction nucleotides: 5. CDR3 length: 14 residues. Per the germline V gene, CDR1 is SGHNT and CDR2 is YYREEE (reference sequence). The CDR3 region is CASRPDRGDYGYTF. The CDR3 coding sequence is TGTGCCAGCAGGCCTGACAGGGGGGACTATGGCTACACCTTC.

The chain employs TRBV20-1 and TRBJ2-3, with TRBD2 matching 11 bases. Germline CDR1 reads DFQATT; CDR2 reads SNEGSKA (reference sequence). Unmatched junction bases numbered 6, after V lost 6 bases and J lost 4 bases. The CDR3 has 14 amino acids. For the CDR3, the DNA is TGCAGTGCCCTCTTAGCGGGAGGGGCAGATACGCAGTATTTT. This gives the protein CSALLAGGADTQYF.

Regarding this clonotype: At one end, the junction sequence differs from germline, possibly due to a read error. The chain has TRBV11-3 and TRBJ2-2; D is ambiguous. CDR1 is SGHNT and CDR2 is YENEEA in the germline V gene. CDR3 length equals 14 residues. The CDR3 DNA reads TGTGCCAGTAGCTTAAACATGGACACCGGGGAGCTGTTTTTT. This sequence encodes CASSLNMDTGELFF.

With regard to this clonotype: A much larger clone sits a single nucleotide away, making a read error possible. The chain has TRBV29-1 and TRBJ2-7; D is perhaps TRBD1 (6 bases). Germline lookup yields CDR1 SQVTM and CDR2 ANQGSEA. V was pared by 7 bases and J by 4 bases, with 23 bases between. CDR3 size: 15 residues. This CDR3 is CSANNPGASQYEQYF. The CDR3 nucleotides are TGCAGCGCGAACAACCCAGGGGCCTCCCAGTACGAGCAGTACTTC.

This clonotype was seen more than once but under ten times. This rearrangement joins TRBV5-4 to TRBJ2-3; TRBD2 is a possible D gene (5 bases). The CDR3 is made up of 15 amino acids. Trimming took 4 bases from V and 2 from J, leaving 14 bases between them. Germline values: CDR1 SGHNT, CDR2 YYREEE (reference sequence). CDR3: CASSTQRGDTDTQYF. CDR3 bases: TGTGCCAGCAGCACGCAACGGGGAGACACAGATACGCAGTATTTT.

Only a few counts were recorded for this clonotype. This sequence joins TRBV5-4 and TRBJ1-1; D may be TRBD1 (6 bases). CDR3 length: 13 amino acids. V gave up 1 base and J gave up 7 bases, with 11 bases separating them. Germline V gene lookup returns CDR1 SGHNT and CDR2 YYREEE (reference sequence). CDR3 nucleotide sequence: TGTGCCAGCAGCTTGTGGCAGGGGATTGAAGCTTTCTTT. As protein: CASSLWQGIEAFF.

In regard to this clonotype: Because the CDR3 is missing its conserved closing phenylalanine or tryptophan, this is likely a read error. The J gene is TRBJ2-7, the V gene TRBV20-1; tentatively, D is TRBD1 or TRBD2 (7 bases each). Germline V lookup: CDR1 DFQATT, CDR2 SNEGSKA (reference sequence). The CDR3 runs to 14 residues. CDR3 DNA: TGCAGTGCTAGAGAAGGGAGGGGGCACTACAAGCAGTACTTA. This translates into CSAREGRGHYKQYL.

This clonotype was counted only a few times. A much more abundant neighbour one base away suggests this may be a read error. This chain links TRBV5-6 with TRBJ2-3; tentative D call: TRBD1 (5 bases). Germline V gene lookup returns CDR1 SGHDT and CDR2 YYEEEE. With 3 bases removed from V and 0 bases from J, the gap between germline ends came to 11 bases. The CDR3 loop spans 15 amino acids. CDR3: CASSSLGRSTDTQYF. The DNA of the CDR3 is TGTGCCAGCAGCTCGCTGGGGCGGAGCACAGATACGCAGTATTTT.

A note on this clonotype: A junction boundary mismatches the germline segment, possibly from a read error. The chain recombines TRBV20-1 with TRBJ2-1; 10 positions agree with TRBD2. The V gene's germline CDR1 is DFQATT and CDR2 SNEGSKA (reference sequence). This CDR3 is built from 17 residues. The DNA for the CDR3 is TGTAGTGCTAAACCGGGACTAGCGAGTAACCCCTACAATGAGCAGTTCTTC. It translates to CSAKPGLASNPYNEQFF.